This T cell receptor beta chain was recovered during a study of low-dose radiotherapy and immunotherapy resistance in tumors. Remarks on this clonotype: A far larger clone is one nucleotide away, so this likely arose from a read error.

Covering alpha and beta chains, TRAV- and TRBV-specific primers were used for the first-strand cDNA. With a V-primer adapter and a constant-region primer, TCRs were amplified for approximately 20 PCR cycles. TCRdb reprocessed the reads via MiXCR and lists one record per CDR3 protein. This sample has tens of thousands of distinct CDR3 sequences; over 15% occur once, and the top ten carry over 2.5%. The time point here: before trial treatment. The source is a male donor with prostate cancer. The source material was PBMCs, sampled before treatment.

The CDR3 protein is CVSTKYKDEQFF. Here the CDR3 DNA reads TGTGTCAGCACCAAATACAAGGATGAGCAGTTCTTC. The gene calls are TRBV6-5 and TRBJ2-1; D is undetermined. This CDR3 is 12 amino acids long. Germline V gene sequence: CDR1 MNHEY, CDR2 SVGAGI.